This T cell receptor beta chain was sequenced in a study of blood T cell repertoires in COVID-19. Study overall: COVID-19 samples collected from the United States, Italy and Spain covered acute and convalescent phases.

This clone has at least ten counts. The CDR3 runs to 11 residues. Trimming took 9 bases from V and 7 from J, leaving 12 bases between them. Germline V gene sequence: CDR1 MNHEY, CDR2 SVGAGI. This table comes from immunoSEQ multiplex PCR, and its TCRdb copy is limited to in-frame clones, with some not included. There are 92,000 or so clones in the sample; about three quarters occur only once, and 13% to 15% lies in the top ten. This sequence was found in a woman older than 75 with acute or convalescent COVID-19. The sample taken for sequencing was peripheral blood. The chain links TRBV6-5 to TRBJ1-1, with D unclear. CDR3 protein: CASRDIGEAFF. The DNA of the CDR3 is TGTGCCAGTCGCGACATCGGTGAAGCTTTCTTT.